The rows below give T cell receptor beta chains drawn from one sample of a study of cytomegalovirus exposure and HLA in healthy donors. Sequenced by immunoSEQ multiplex PCR; TCRdb stores in-frame clones only, minus some. The sample records 150,000 or so clones, around 67% being singletons. Material: PBMCs. These receptors all stem from a man between 18 and 29 years old in good health and CMV-seropositive. Each CDR3 is given with its conserved first and last residue. A D gene is named only where the DNA matches it firmly. Clone size is shown for a subset of rows, as once, few, many or a class of expanded clone.

d_gene	abundance	v_gene	j_gene	CDR3nt	CDR3aa
TRBD2	NA	TRBV4-1	TRBJ2-1	TGCGCCAGCAGCCAAGCGCATGAACTAGCGCCGTTCTTC	CASSQAHELAPFF
NA	NA	TRBV9	TRBJ2-7	TGTGCCAGCAGCGTAGCTCAGGGTACCTACGAGCAGTACTTC	CASSVAQGTYEQYF
NA	NA	TRBV5-1	TRBJ2-5	TGCGCCAGCAGCTCGGGAAGGTTACAAGAGACCCAGTACTTC	CASSSGRLQETQYF
NA	NA	TRBV18	TRBJ1-6	TGTGCCAGCTCACCAGAACACCCGGGTTCACCCCTCCACTTT	CASSPEHPGSPLHF
NA	NA	TRBV19	TRBJ2-7	TGTGCCAGTAGTATAGATTTGGGCTTTACCTACGAGCAGTACTTC	CASSIDLGFTYEQYF
TRBD1	NA	TRBV28	TRBJ1-5	TGTGCCAGCAGTTTTAGGGGGCGGCCCCAGCATTTT	CASSFRGRPQHF
TRBD2	NA	TRBV30	TRBJ2-7	TGTGCCTGGAGTGTGGAACTAGCGGGAACCTACGAGCAGTACTTC	CAWSVELAGTYEQYF
TRBD1	NA	TRBV28	TRBJ1-1	TGTGCCAGCAGTTCGAGCGGACAGGGGAACACTGAAGCTTTCTTT	CASSSSGQGNTEAFF
TRBD2	NA	TRBV5-1	TRBJ2-6	TGCGCCAGCAGCTTGTTTAGCGGGAGGATTGGGGCCAACGTCCTGACTTTC	CASSLFSGRIGANVLTF
NA	NA	TRBV13	TRBJ2-7	TGTGCCAGCAGCATAGAGTCCTCCTACGAGCAGTACTTC	CASSIESSYEQYF
TRBD1	NA	TRBV6-1	TRBJ2-7	TGTGCCAGCAGGGGGGGACAGGGTGGATTCGGCGAGCAGTACTTC	CASRGGQGGFGEQYF
TRBD2	NA	TRBV7-2	TRBJ2-7	TGTGCCAGCAGCTTAGAACTAGCGGGAGGGCCCCAGCAGTACTTC	CASSLELAGGPQQYF
TRBD1	NA	TRBV15	TRBJ1-5	TGTGCCACCAGACCACGGGGACAGGGGAGCAATCAGCCCCAGCATTTT	CATRPRGQGSNQPQHF
NA	NA	TRBV18	TRBJ2-1	TGTGCCAGCTCACCGGGTAGCGTCTCCTACAATGAGCAGTTCTTC	CASSPGSVSYNEQFF
TRBD1	once	TRBV7-2	TRBJ2-7	TGTGCCAGCAGCATGCCATCCGGGACAGGGGTTCCCTACGAGCAGTACTTC	CASSMPSGTGVPYEQYF
TRBD2	NA	TRBV28	TRBJ2-3	TGTGCCAGCAGTACTATACCTCCGGGACTAGGAAGGACAGATACGCAGTATTTT	CASSTIPPGLGRTDTQYF
TRBD2	NA	TRBV19	TRBJ2-5	TGTGCCAGTAGTATTGTAAGCGGGAGTCTGGAGACCCAGTACTTC	CASSIVSGSLETQYF
NA	NA	TRBV5-6	TRBJ1-5	TGTGCCAGTAGTAGTTATAGCAATCAGCCCCAGCATTTT	CASSSYSNQPQHF
NA	NA	TRBV5-7	TRBJ1-5	TGTGCCAGCAGCTGCACAGGGATCCTTTATAGCAATCAGCCCCAGCATTTT	CASSCTGILYSNQPQHF
TRBD1	few	TRBV5-4	TRBJ1-6	TGTGCCAGCAGCTTGAACCTTATTAAGACAGGGACCAATTCACCCCTCCACTTT	CASSLNLIKTGTNSPLHF
TRBD1	NA	TRBV13	TRBJ2-1	TGTGCCAGCAGCTCAAGGGACAGGGGCCGCCTTGGCCATGAGCAGTTCTTC	CASSSRDRGRLGHEQFF
NA	NA	TRBV4-1	TRBJ2-7	TGCGCCAGCAGCCAAGATGGAAGCGGGCGCTCCTACGAGCAGTACTTC	CASSQDGSGRSYEQYF
NA	NA	TRBV6-4	TRBJ1-1	TGTGCCAGCAGCCTCAGGGGCGCAGGGCCAACTGAAGCTTTCTTT	CASSLRGAGPTEAFF
TRBD1	NA	TRBV7-3	TRBJ1-1	TGTGCCAGCAGCCGAGACAGGGGCCTGAACACTGAAGCTTTCTTT	CASSRDRGLNTEAFF
NA	NA	TRBV5-6	TRBJ1-2	TGTGCCAGCAGCCGCGTCCGGGGAAACTATGGCTACACCTTC	CASSRVRGNYGYTF
NA	NA	TRBV5-3	TRBJ2-6	TGTGCCAGAAGCTTCCCAGGAGGGGACTCTGGGGCCAACGTCCTGACTTTC	CARSFPGGDSGANVLTF
NA	NA	TRBV2	TRBJ2-3	TGTGCCAGCATCCTGGGGCGGCATCACACAGATACGCAGTATTTT	CASILGRHHTDTQYF
TRBD1	NA	TRBV5-5	TRBJ1-2	TGTGCCAGCAGCTTTCGGGACAGGAACCCGTATGGCTACACCTTC	CASSFRDRNPYGYTF
TRBD1	NA	TRBV14	TRBJ2-1	TGTGCCAGCAGCCACGCACCGGGACAGGGGGTCCATGAGCAGTTCTTC	CASSHAPGQGVHEQFF
TRBD1	NA	TRBV28	TRBJ2-5	TGTGCCAGCAGCTCTCCGGGACAGTCAATCCAAGAGACCCAGTACTTC	CASSSPGQSIQETQYF
NA	NA	TRBV7-3	TRBJ2-6	TGTGCCAGCAGCTTACGCAGGGTTGGGGCCAACGTCCTGACTTTC	CASSLRRVGANVLTF
NA	few	TRBV6-5	TRBJ1-2	TGTGCCAGCAGCCCAGCGGGGGCTGGTGGCTACACCTTC	CASSPAGAGGYTF
NA	NA	TRBV18	TRBJ1-3	TGTGCCAGCTCCGGGGTCTCTGGAAACACCATATATTTT	CASSGVSGNTIYF
NA	NA	TRBV5-1	TRBJ2-1	TGCGCCAGCAGCGGGAGCGGCCAGCAGTTCTTC	CASSGSGQQFF
NA	NA	TRBV4-1	TRBJ2-7	TGCGCCAGCAGCCAAGAGCCCAGGGGATCCTACGAGCAGTACTTC	CASSQEPRGSYEQYF
NA	NA	TRBV30	TRBJ2-1	TGTGCCTGGGCATCGACTAATGAGCAGTTCTTC	CAWASTNEQFF
TRBD1	few	TRBV6-5	TRBJ1-5	TGTGCCAGCAGACCGGGACAGGGAGTCAATCAGCCCCAGCATTTT	CASRPGQGVNQPQHF
TRBD2	NA	TRBV27	TRBJ2-1	TGTGCCAGCAGTTTGCGGGGGGATGGACATGGAGAGCAGTTCTTC	CASSLRGDGHGEQFF
TRBD1	NA	TRBV6-5	TRBJ1-3	TGTGCCAGCACAGGGGACAGGGCTGGAAACACCATATATTTT	CASTGDRAGNTIYF
TRBD2	NA	TRBV7-3	TRBJ2-1	TGTGCCAGCAGCGTTCTAGCGGGAAACGATGAGCAGTTCTTC	CASSVLAGNDEQFF
NA	few	TRBV19	TRBJ1-5	TGTGCCAGTAGTCTAGCCCTTGTCGGTTATAGCAATCAGCCCCAGCATTTT	CASSLALVGYSNQPQHF
NA	NA	TRBV7-6	TRBJ2-7	TGTGCCAGCAGCTTAGAGACAGTTCCTTCCTACGAGCAGTACTTC	CASSLETVPSYEQYF
NA	NA	TRBV20-1	TRBJ1-2	TGCAGTGCAGGAGATAGCTATGGCTACACCTTC	CSAGDSYGYTF
NA	NA	TRBV5-4	TRBJ2-3	TGTGCCAGCAGCTTGGCCGGGAGTTACACAGATACGCAGTATTTT	CASSLAGSYTDTQYF
TRBD2	once	TRBV6-8	TRBJ2-7	TGTGCCAGCATTCCGAAGACTAGCGGGGGAGCCTACGAGCAGTACTTC	CASIPKTSGGAYEQYF